This TCR beta chain emerged from a study of CD8 T cells in ankylosing spondylitis. General study findings and limits: Made up of about eight highly homologous variants, a TCR beta motif appeared characteristic of ankylosing spondylitis blood. It was reported that disease-linked clones were significantly enriched in matched ankylosing spondylitis synovial fluid.

On this clonotype itself: Its antigen is still unknown.

Quantitative 5'-RACE with molecular barcodes generated TCR beta libraries. TCRdb recomputed calls from the 5' RACE reads with MiXCR, one row per CDR3 protein. The sample records 200,000 to 300,000 distinct CDR3 sequences, around 8% being singletons. Trimming removed 3 bases from V and 0 bases from J, with 9 bases in between. The germline V gene has CDR1 DFQATT and CDR2 SNEGSKA (reference sequence). CDR3 length: 14 amino acids. This clonotype originated in a female donor with ankylosing spondylitis or in good health (not recorded which). The chain is built from TRBV20-1 and TRBJ2-4; D remains unclear. The specimen was blood, either unsorted or a sorted T cell fraction (not recorded which). Written as DNA, the CDR3 is TGCAGTGCTAGGATAGAGCTAGCCAAAAACATTCAGTACTTC. Translation gives CSARIELAKNIQYF.